The rows below give T cell receptor beta chains drawn from one sample of a study of neurological immune-mediated disorders. TCRdb reprocessed the 5' RACE reads with MiXCR, giving one entry per CDR3 protein. The sample carries under 20,000 distinct CDR3 sequences, about 15% recorded once. The specimen sequenced was PBMCs. The receptors originated from a man aged 60-69 years with HTLV-1-associated myelopathy (HAM/TSP). CDR3s include the opening cysteine and the closing phenylalanine or tryptophan. The order of the fields is D gene, J gene, clone size, V gene, CDR3 protein, CDR3 DNA. A D gene is named only where the DNA matches it firmly. The size field is filled for only some rows; it gives once, few, many or a size class.

. TRBJ1-2 many TRBV11-1 CASSLAGINGYTF TGTGCCAGCAGCTTAGCGGGCATCAATGGCTACACCTTC
TRBD2 TRBJ2-4 many TRBV2 CASRSGTRDIQYF TGTGCCAGCAGGTCCGGGACTAGAGACATTCAGTACTTC
. TRBJ1-1 . TRBV29-1 CSARYNTEAFF TGCAGTGCCCGGTACAACACTGAAGCTTTCTTT
. TRBJ2-5 many TRBV5-1 CASTPGRASETQYF TGCGCCAGCACCCCAGGTAGAGCGAGTGAGACCCAGTACTTC
. TRBJ1-6 many TRBV4-2 CASSPYGGNSPLHF TGTGCCAGCAGTCCTTACGGGGGTAATTCACCCCTCCACTTT
TRBD1 TRBJ1-5 few TRBV19 CASKFTGGQGNQPQHF TGTGCCAGTAAATTTACAGGGGGCCAGGGCAATCAGCCCCAGCATTTT
TRBD2 TRBJ2-3 few TRBV6-6 CASSQKRGGRTDTQYF TGTGCCAGCAGTCAAAAGCGGGGGGGCCGAACAGATACGCAGTATTTT
. TRBJ1-1 . TRBV2 CASSEGANTEAFF TGTGCCAGCAGTGAAGGGGCGAACACTGAAGCTTTCTTT
. TRBJ2-7 many TRBV28 CASRTEGGGYEQYF TGTGCCAGCAGGACCGAGGGGGGCGGCTACGAGCAGTACTTC
. TRBJ1-1 few TRBV19 CASSMGVLHYEAFF TGTGCCAGTAGTATGGGAGTCTTGCATTATGAAGCTTTCTTT